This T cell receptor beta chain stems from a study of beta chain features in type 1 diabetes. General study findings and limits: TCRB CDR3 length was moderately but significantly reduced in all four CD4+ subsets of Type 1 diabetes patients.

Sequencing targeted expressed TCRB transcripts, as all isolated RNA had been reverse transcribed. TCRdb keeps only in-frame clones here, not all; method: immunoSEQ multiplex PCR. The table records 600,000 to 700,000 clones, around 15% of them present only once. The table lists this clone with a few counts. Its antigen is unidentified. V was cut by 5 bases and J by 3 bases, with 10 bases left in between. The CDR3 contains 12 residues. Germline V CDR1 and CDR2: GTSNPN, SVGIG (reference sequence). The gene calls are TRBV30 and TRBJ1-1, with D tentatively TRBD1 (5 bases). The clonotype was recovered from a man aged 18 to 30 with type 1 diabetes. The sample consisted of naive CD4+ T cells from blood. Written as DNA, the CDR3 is TGTGCCTGGGGACACAGATACACTGAAGCTTTCTTT. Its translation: CAWGHRYTEAFF.